The source of this T cell receptor (beta chain) is a study of shared clonotypes between healthy human individuals. Study-wide findings and caveats: Clonotype sharing among donors was expected to depend on sequencing depth. Incomplete sequencing of sorted subsets was indicated by rarefaction despite large depth.

Using about 0.2 ug DNA, around 30,000 T cell genomes, the sorted-subset replicate PCRs were run. Measured with immunoSEQ multiplex PCR; TCRdb has only the in-frame clones, and not every one. The sample yields over 950,000 clones, roughly 80% seen once. About this clone itself: The antigen is not known.

The TCR was taken from a man younger than 35 in good health. Some clones in this sample may be carry-over from other donors' samples. The sequencing input was memory CD4+ T cells from PBMCs. Subset of the sample: CD45RA-negative fraction.

CDR3: CASSFQTADHEQYF. In DNA, the CDR3 is TGTGCCAGCAGCTTCCAGACAGCGGACCACGAGCAGTACTTC. The chain uses TRBV7-9 and TRBJ2-7; D may be TRBD1 or TRBD2 (5 bases each). The CDR3 spans 14 residues. V shed 3 bases and J shed 5 bases, with 14 bases lying between them. Germline CDR1 and CDR2: SEHNR and FQNEAQ (reference sequence).